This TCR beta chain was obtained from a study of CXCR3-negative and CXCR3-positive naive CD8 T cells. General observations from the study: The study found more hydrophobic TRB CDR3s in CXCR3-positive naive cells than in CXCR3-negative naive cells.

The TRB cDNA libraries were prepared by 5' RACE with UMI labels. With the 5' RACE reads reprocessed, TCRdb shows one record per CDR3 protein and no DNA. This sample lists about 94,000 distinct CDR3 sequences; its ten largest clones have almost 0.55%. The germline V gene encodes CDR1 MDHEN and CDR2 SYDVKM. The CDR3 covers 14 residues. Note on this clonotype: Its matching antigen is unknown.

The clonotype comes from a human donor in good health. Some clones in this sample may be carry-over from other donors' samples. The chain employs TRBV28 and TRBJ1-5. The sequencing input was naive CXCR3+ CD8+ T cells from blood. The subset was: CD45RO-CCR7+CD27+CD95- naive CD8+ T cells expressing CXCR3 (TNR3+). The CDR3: CASSSGISNQPQHF.